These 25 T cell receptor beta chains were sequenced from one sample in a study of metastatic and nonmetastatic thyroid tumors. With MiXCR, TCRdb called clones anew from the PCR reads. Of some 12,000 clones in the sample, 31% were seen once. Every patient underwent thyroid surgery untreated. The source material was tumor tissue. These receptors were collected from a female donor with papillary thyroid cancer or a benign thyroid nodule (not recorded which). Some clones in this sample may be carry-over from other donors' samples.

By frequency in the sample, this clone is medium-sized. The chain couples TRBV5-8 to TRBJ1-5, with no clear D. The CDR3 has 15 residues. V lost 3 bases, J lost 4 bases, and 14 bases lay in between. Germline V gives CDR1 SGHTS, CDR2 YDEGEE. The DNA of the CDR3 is TGTGCCAGCAGCTCATCAGGTGCGGGTAATCAGCCCCAGCATTTT. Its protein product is CASSSSGAGNQPQHF.

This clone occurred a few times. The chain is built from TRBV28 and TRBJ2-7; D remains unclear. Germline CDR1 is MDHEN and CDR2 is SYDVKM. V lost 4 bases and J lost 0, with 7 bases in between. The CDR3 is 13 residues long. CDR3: CASSSSPSYEQYF. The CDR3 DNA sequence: TGTGCCAGCAGTTCGAGTCCCTCCTACGAGCAGTACTTC.

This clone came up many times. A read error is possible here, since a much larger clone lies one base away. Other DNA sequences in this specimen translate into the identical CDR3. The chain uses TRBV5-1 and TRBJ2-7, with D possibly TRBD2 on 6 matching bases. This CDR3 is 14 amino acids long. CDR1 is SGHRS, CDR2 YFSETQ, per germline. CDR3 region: CASSLPGGAYEQYF. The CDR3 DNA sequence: TGTGCCAGCAGCTTGCCTGGCGGGGCCTACGAGCAGTACTTC.

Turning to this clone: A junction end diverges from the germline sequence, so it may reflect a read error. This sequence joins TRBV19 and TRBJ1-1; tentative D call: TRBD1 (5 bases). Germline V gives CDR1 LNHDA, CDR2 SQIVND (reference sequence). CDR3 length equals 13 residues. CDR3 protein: CASSRGVNTEAFF. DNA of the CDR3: TGTGCCAGCAGTAGAGGGGTCAACACTGAAGCTTTCTTT.

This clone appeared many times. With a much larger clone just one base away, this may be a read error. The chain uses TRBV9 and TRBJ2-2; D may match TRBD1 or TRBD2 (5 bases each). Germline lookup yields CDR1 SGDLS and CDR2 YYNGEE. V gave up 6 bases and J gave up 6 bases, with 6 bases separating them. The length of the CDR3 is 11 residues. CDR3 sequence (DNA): TGTGCCAGCAAGGGACCCGGGGAGCTGTTTTTT. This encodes CASKGPGELFF.

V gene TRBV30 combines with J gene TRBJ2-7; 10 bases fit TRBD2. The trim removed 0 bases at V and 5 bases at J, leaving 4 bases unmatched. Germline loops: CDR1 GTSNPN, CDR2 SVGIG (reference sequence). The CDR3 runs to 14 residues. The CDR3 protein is CAWSVLAGVHEQYF. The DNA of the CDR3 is TGTGCCTGGAGTGTCCTAGCGGGAGTACACGAGCAGTACTTC.

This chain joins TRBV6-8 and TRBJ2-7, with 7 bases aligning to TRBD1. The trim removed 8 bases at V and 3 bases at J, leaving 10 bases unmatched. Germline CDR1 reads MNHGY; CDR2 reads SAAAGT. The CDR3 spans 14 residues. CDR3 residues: CASGSPQGIYEQYF. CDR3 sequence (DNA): TGTGCCAGCGGCTCCCCACAGGGGATCTACGAGCAGTACTTC.

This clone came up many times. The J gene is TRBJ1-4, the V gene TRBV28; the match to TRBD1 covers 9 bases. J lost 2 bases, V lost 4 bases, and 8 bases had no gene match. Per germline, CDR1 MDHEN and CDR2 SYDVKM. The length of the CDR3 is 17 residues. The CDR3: CASSSPGTGFTNEKLFF. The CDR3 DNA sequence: TGTGCCAGCAGTTCCCCCGGGACAGGGTTTACTAATGAAAAACTGTTTTTT.

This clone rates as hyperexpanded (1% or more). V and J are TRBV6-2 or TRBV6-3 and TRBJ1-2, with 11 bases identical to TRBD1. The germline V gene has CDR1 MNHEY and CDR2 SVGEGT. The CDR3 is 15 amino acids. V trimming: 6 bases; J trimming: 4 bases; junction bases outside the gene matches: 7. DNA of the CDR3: TGTGCCAGCAGGCGGGGACAGGGGGAACTCTATGGCTACACCTTC. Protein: CASRRGQGELYGYTF.

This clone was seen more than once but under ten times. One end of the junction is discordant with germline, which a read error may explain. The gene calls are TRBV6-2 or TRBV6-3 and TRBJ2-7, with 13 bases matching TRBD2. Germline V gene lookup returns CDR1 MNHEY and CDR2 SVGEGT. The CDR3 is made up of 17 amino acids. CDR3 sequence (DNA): TGCGCCAGCAGTGCAAAACCCGGACTAGCGGGAGCCTACGAGCAGTACTTC. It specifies CASSAKPGLAGAYEQYF.

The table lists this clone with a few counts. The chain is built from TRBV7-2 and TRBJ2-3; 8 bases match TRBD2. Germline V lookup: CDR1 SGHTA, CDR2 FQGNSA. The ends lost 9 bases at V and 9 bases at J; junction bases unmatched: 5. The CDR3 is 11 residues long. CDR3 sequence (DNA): TGTGCCAGTACCACGGGGGGGACGCAGTATTTT. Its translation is CASTTGGTQYF.

The CDR3 sequence is CASSQEFQSSYNSPLHF. The CDR3 DNA reads as TGCGCCAGCAGCCAAGAGTTCCAGAGCTCCTATAATTCACCCCTCCACTTT. The chain couples TRBV4-1 to TRBJ1-6; D is unresolved. Germline values: CDR1 MGHRA, CDR2 YSYEKL. Deletions cut 0 bases from V and 0 bases from J, with 9 bases between. The CDR3 covers 17 residues.

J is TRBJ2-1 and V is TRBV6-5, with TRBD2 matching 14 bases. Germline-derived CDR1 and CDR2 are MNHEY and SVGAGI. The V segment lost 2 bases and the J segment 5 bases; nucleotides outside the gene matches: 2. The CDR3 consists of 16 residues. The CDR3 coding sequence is TGTGCCAGCAGTTACCTGGGACTAGCGGGGGACAATGAGCAGTTCTTC. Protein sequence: CASSYLGLAGDNEQFF.

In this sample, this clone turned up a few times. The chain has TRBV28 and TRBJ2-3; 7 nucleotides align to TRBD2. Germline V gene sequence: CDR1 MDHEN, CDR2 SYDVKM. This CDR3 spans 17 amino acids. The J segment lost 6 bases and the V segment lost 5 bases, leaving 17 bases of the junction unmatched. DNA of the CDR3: TGTGCCAGCAGTATAATTATCGGCGGGAGCCGTACGGATACGCAGTATTTT. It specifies CASSIIIGGSRTDTQYF.

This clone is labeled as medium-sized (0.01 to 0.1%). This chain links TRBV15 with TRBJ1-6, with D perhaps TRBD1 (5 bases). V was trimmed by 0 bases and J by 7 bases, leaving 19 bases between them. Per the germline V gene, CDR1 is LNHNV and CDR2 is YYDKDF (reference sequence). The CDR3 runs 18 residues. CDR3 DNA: TGTGCCACCAGCAGAGATGAGACCTCCAAGGGGCTAAATTCACCCCTCCACTTT. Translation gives CATSRDETSKGLNSPLHF. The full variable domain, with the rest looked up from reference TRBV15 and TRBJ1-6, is DAMVIQNPRYQVTQFGKPVTLSCSQTLNHNVMYWYQQKSSQAPKLLFHYYDKDFNNEADTPDNFQSRRPNTSFCFLDIRSPGLGDTAMYLCATSRDETSKGLNSPLHFGNGTRLTVT.

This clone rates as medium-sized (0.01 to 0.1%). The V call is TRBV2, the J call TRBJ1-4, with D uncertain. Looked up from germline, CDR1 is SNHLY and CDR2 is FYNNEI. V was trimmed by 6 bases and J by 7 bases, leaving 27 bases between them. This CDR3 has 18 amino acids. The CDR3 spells CASRSRASRIGSSEKLFF. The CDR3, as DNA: TGTGCCAGCAGGAGCCGGGCCAGCCGTATCGGGTCGTCTGAAAAACTGTTTTTT.

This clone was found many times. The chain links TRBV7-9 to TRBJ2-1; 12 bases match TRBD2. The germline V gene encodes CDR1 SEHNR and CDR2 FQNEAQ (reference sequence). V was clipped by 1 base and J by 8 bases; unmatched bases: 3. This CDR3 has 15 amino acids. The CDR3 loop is CASSLGLAGDDEQFF. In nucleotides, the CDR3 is TGTGCCAGCAGCTTAGGACTAGCGGGAGACGATGAGCAGTTCTTC.

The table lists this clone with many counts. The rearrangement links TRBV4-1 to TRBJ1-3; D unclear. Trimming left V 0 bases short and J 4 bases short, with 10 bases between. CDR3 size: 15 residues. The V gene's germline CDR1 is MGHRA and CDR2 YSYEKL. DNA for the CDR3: TGCGCCAGCAGCCAAGATGTGGGTCTGGGAAACACCATATATTTT. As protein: CASSQDVGLGNTIYF.

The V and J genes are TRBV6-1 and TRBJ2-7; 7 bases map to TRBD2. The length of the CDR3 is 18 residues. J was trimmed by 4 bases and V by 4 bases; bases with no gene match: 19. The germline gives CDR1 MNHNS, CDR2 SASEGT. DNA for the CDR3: TGTGCCAGCAGTGGAAGGATGTCTAGCGGTAGGTTGGATTACGAGCAGTACTTC. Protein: CASSGRMSSGRLDYEQYF.

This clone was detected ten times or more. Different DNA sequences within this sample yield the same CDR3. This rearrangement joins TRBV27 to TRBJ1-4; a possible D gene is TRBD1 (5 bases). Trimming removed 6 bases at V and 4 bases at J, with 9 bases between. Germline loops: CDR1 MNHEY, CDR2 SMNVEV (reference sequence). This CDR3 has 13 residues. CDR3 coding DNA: TGTGCCAGCAGAGGGGCGAATAATGAAAAACTGTTTTTT. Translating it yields CASRGANNEKLFF.

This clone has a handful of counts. CDR3 DNA sequence: TGTGCCAGCAGCCTCGCGGGCCGAGGAGGAGAGACCCAGTACTTC. This gives the protein CASSLAGRGGETQYF. The chain is built from TRBV11-2 and TRBJ2-5; the D gene is possibly TRBD2 (5 bases). Looked up from germline, CDR1 is SGHAT and CDR2 is FQNNGV. Trimming pared 5 bases from V and 4 bases from J, leaving 17 bases between. The CDR3 spans 15 residues.

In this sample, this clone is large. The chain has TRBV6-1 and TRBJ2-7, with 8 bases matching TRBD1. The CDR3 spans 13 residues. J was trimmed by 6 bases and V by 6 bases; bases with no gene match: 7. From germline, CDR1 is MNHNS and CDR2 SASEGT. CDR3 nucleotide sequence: TGTGCCAGCAGATACGTACAGGGGGGCGAGCAGTACTTC. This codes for CASRYVQGGEQYF.

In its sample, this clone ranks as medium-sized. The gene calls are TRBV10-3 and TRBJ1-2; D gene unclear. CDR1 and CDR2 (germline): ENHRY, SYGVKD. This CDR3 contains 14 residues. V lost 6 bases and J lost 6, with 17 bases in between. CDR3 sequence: CAIRYSYVLDGYTF. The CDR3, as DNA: TGTGCCATCAGATACAGTTACGTTCTGGATGGCTACACCTTC.

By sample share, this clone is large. CDR3 sequence reads: CASSLGTALLYEQYF. CDR3 DNA sequence: TGTGCCAGCAGTTTAGGGACAGCCCTTCTCTACGAGCAGTACTTC. The chain couples TRBV27 to TRBJ2-7; 7 bases align to TRBD1. This CDR3 has 15 amino acids. The germline V gene has CDR1 MNHEY and CDR2 SMNVEV (reference sequence). With 2 bases clipped from V and 3 bases from J, the junction kept 7 bases outside the gene matches.

CDR3 bases: TGTGCCAGCAGCTCAGGGGGGCGTAACTCGCAGGGTCGAGAGACCCAGTACTTC. Encoded protein: CASSSGGRNSQGRETQYF. The genes are TRBV11-2 and TRBJ2-5; possibly TRBD1 for D (7 bases). The CDR3 is 18 amino acids. Trimming removed 4 bases from V and 4 bases from J, with 25 bases in between. The germline gives CDR1 SGHAT, CDR2 FQNNGV.